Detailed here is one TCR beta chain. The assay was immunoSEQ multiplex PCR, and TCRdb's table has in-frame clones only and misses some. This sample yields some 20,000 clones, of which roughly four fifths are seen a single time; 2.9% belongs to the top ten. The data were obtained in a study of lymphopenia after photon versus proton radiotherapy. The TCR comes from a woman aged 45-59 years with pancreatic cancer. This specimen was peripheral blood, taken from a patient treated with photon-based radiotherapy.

This CDR3 is CASSPAGGPWETQYF. CDR3 DNA sequence: TGTGCCAGCTCACCAGCGGGAGGGCCGTGGGAGACCCAGTACTTC. The chain employs TRBV18 and TRBJ2-5; 9 bases match TRBD2. The CDR3 runs 15 residues. With 2 bases clipped from V and 5 bases from J, the junction kept 6 bases outside the gene matches. Germline loops: CDR1 KGHSH, CDR2 LQKENI.